A single sample is the source of the 17 T cell receptor beta chains below, sequenced in a study of Graves' ophthalmopathy and Graves' hyperthyroidism. As the template, RNA transcripts were used to amplify TCR beta CDR3 regions. HTBI-primed first-round RT-PCR preceded second-round multiplex PCR. TCRdb ran MiXCR on the multiplex PCR reads and lists one entry per CDR3 protein. The sample has 170,000 or so distinct CDR3 sequences, roughly 36% seen once; the top ten hold roughly 9%. Sequenced input: peripheral blood. All receptors derive from a man aged 25-45 years with Graves' ophthalmopathy.

This clonotype came up many times. CDR3: CASSLMDGTEAFF. CDR3 coding DNA: TGTGCCAGCAGCTTAATGGATGGCACTGAAGCTTTCTTT. This chain uses TRBV7-2 with TRBJ1-1, with D hard to call. The CDR3 covers 13 residues. V lost 2 bases and J lost 4, with 8 bases in between. CDR1 SGHTA and CDR2 FQGNSA come from the germline V gene.

As to this clonotype: A read error is likely, as this CDR3 ends without the conserved phenylalanine or tryptophan. It is unclear where the CDR3 begins or ends on the DNA, so no DNA is shown, and the CDR3 is as TCRdb lists it. The chain is built from TRBV6-1 and TRBJ2-5. The CDR3 region is 8 residues in length, termini included. Per the germline V gene, CDR1 is MNHNS and CDR2 is SASEGT. The CDR3 reads CASSELNR.

The chain has TRBV6-2 or TRBV6-3 and TRBJ1-2, with 10 bases fitting TRBD1. V shed 5 bases, J shed 8 bases, and the junction held 8 bases outside the gene matches. The CDR3 extends over 14 amino acids. Germline values: CDR1 MNHEY, CDR2 SVGEGT. This chain's CDR3 is CASSPWDRGDGYTF. The DNA of the CDR3 is TGTGCCAGCAGTCCCTGGGACAGGGGAGACGGCTACACCTTC.

This clonotype occurred many times. J is TRBJ1-1 and V is TRBV18; no clear D. The V gene's germline CDR1 is KGHSH and CDR2 LQKENI. With 4 bases removed from V and 1 base from J, the gap between germline ends came to 13 bases. CDR3 size: 15 residues. CDR3 sequence reads: CASSLTPQWNTEAFF. CDR3 nucleotides: TGTGCCAGCTCACTGACACCGCAGTGGAACACTGAAGCTTTCTTT.

The rearrangement uses TRBV6-1 and TRBJ2-7; D tentatively reads TRBD1 or TRBD2 (5 bases each). Germline V CDR1 and CDR2: MNHNS, SASEGT. Trimming took 6 bases from V and 4 from J, leaving 13 bases between them. CDR3 length: 13 amino acids. Written as DNA, the CDR3 is TGTGCCAGCAGACGGACGGGGCTGTACGAGCAGTACTTC. As protein: CASRRTGLYEQYF.

This rearrangement joins TRBV7-8 to TRBJ2-5; no clear D. The germline V gene has CDR1 SGHVS and CDR2 FQNEAQ. The CDR3 is 12 amino acids. Trimming left V 5 bases short and J 5 bases short, with 9 bases between. The CDR3 region has the DNA TGTGCCAGCAGCGCTGGGTGGGAGACCCAGTACTTC. Protein: CASSAGWETQYF. The full variable domain, with the rest looked up from reference TRBV7-8 and TRBJ2-5, is GAGVSQSPRYKVAKRGQDVALRCDPISGHVSLFWYQQALGQGPEFLTYFQNEAQLDKSGLPSDRFFAERPEGSVSTLKIQRTQQEDSAVYLCASSAGWETQYFGPGTRLLVL.

This clonotype turned up a few times. The chain joins TRBV6-1 to TRBJ2-5; TRBD1 is a possible D gene (6 bases). V lost 7 bases and J lost 1, with 13 bases in between. Germline V gene data show CDR1 as MNHNS and CDR2 as SASEGT. This CDR3 contains 14 residues. The CDR3 sequence is CASTRDTIQETQYF. CDR3 DNA sequence: TGTGCCAGCACTCGGGACACTATCCAAGAGACCCAGTACTTC.

This clonotype was observed many times. The chain employs TRBV6-1 and TRBJ1-1, with D hard to call. Germline CDR1 reads MNHNS; CDR2 reads SASEGT. Trimming took off 0 bases at V and 1 base at J, with 12 bases between the two ends. The CDR3 spans 16 residues. The DNA of the CDR3 is TGTGCCAGCAGTGAAGCGCTTCTGGTACAGAACACTGAAGCTTTCTTT. Amino acid sequence: CASSEALLVQNTEAFF.

This clonotype was recorded many times. The V call is TRBV28, the J call TRBJ2-7; 11 bases agree with TRBD1. The V segment lost 6 bases and the J segment 5 bases; nucleotides outside the gene matches: 6. Per germline, CDR1 MDHEN and CDR2 SYDVKM. The CDR3 is 14 residues long. In DNA form, the CDR3 reads TGTGCCAGCAGGGGGACAGGGGGACCCCACGAGCAGTACTTC. As protein: CASRGTGGPHEQYF.

This clonotype was detected ten times or more. J is TRBJ2-2 and V is TRBV6-1, with TRBD2 matching over 9 bases. Losses at the gene ends were 6 bases for V and 7 bases for J; bases not matched to a gene: 6. The CDR3 sequence is 14 residues long. Per germline, CDR1 MNHNS and CDR2 SASEGT. DNA of the CDR3: TGTGCCAGCAGGGAATTAGCGGGGGTCGGGGAGCTGTTTTTT. Translated, it gives CASRELAGVGELFF.

The chain has TRBV29-1 and TRBJ1-2; no definite D call. Trimming left V 5 bases short and J 6 bases short, with 16 bases between. Germline V gene lookup returns CDR1 SQVTM and CDR2 ANQGSEA. The CDR3 has 13 amino acids. The CDR3 here is CSVQGRELNGYTF. CDR3 nucleotides: TGCAGCGTTCAAGGGAGGGAATTGAATGGCTACACCTTC. The full variable domain, its missing parts supplied by reference TRBV29-1 and TRBJ1-2, is SAVISQKPSRDICQRGTSLTIQCQVDSQVTMMFWYRQQPGQSLTLIATANQGSEATYESGFVIDKFPISRPNLTFSTLTVSNMSPEDSSIYLCSVQGRELNGYTFGSGTRLTVV.

This clonotype was picked up one time. V and J are TRBV7-3 and TRBJ2-5, with D perhaps being TRBD1 or TRBD2 (5 bases each). CDR3 length: 15 residues. V dropped 5 bases and J dropped 5 bases, with 18 bases sitting between them. Germline CDR1 is SGHTA and CDR2 is FQGTGA. CDR3 DNA sequence: TGTGCCAGCAGCACTACCACGGGGACCGGGGAGACCCAGTACTTC. This sequence encodes CASSTTTGTGETQYF.

This clonotype occurred many times. This chain links TRBV6-5 with TRBJ1-5, with D possibly matching TRBD1 (5 bases). The CDR3 contains 16 residues. Germline V gene data show CDR1 as MNHEY and CDR2 as SVGAGI. Trimming left V 0 bases short and J 4 bases short, with 13 bases between. The CDR3 spells CASSYSSQGRNQPQHF. The DNA of the CDR3 is TGTGCCAGCAGTTACTCGAGTCAGGGAAGGAATCAGCCCCAGCATTTT.

A note on this clonotype: A read error is likely, as this CDR3 ends without the conserved phenylalanine or tryptophan. The CDR3 region is CASSLGVQGAALHS. The CDR3 nucleotides read TGTGCCAGCAGTCTCGGGGTTCAAGGAGCGGCCCTCCACTCT. The chain carries TRBV6-1 and TRBJ1-6; unclear D gene. There are 14 residues in the CDR3. In germline, CDR1 is MNHNS, CDR2 SASEGT. Trimming removed 5 bases at V and 14 bases at J, with 19 bases between.

This clonotype showed up many times. The J gene is TRBJ2-5, the V gene TRBV5-1; 10 bases line up with TRBD2. The J segment lost 3 bases and the V segment lost 8 bases, leaving 7 bases of the junction unmatched. The CDR3 covers 14 residues. The germline V gene has CDR1 SGHRS and CDR2 YFSETQ. The CDR3 DNA is TGCGCCAGTTCAGGCACTAGCGGGAAAGAGACCCAGTACTTC. As protein: CASSGTSGKETQYF.

In its sample, this clonotype was seen many times. The chain uses TRBV12-3 or TRBV12-4 and TRBJ2-7; 7 nucleotides match TRBD2. This CDR3 has 14 residues. After removal of 4 bases from V and 6 bases from J, the junction contained 9 bases not matched to a gene. CDR3 sequence: CASSWGGARLEQYF. The CDR3 nucleotides are TGTGCCAGCAGTTGGGGAGGGGCGCGGCTCGAGCAGTACTTC.

This clonotype came up a few times. The chain recombines TRBV6-1 with TRBJ1-1, with a tentative D call TRBD1 (5 bases). Germline loops: CDR1 MNHNS, CDR2 SASEGT. Trimming removed 6 bases from V and 1 base from J, with 9 bases in between. The CDR3 spans 13 residues. The CDR3 nucleotides are TGTGCCAGCAGGGGGGGACCGAACACTGAAGCTTTCTTT. It codes for CASRGGPNTEAFF.